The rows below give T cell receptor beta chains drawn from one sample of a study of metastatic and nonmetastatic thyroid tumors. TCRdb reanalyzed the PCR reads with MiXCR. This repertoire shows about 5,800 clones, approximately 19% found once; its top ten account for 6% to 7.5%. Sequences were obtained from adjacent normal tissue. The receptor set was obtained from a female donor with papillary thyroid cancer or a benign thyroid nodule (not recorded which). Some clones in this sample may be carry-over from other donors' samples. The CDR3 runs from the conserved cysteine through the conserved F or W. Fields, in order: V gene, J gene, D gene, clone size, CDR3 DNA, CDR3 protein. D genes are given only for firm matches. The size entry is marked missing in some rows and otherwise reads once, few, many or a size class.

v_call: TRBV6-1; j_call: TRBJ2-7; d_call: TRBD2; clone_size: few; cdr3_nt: TGTGCCAGCAGTGCACACCGGGGGGAGGGGAGCAACGAGCAGTACTTC; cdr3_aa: CASSAHRGEGSNEQYF
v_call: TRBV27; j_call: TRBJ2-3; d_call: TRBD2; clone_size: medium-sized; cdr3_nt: TGTGCCAGCAGCTGGGGACTAGCGGGAACAGATACGCAGTATTTT; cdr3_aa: CASSWGLAGTDTQYF
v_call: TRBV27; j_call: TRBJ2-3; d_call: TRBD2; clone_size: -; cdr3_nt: TGTGCCAGCAGCCCTACTAGCGGGACGCTAGATACGCAGTATTTT; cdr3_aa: CASSPTSGTLDTQYF
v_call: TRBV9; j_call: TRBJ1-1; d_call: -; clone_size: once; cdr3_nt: TGTGCCAGCGTAGACGGGACGGGGGCCGGCTACACTGAAGCTTTCTTT; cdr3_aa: CASVDGTGAGYTEAFF
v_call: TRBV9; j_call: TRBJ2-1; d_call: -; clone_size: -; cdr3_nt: TGTGCCAGCAGCGTAACAGGGACTTACAATGAGCAGTTCTTC; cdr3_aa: CASSVTGTYNEQFF
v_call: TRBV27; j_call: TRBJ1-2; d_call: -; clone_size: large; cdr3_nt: TGTGCCAGCAGTTTATATTCCCCAGAAGATCTAGGAGGCTACACCTTC; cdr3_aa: CASSLYSPEDLGGYTF
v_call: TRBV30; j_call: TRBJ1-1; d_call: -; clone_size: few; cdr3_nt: TGTGCCTGGAGTTTCAGTATCGAGGCTTTCTTT; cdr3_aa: CAWSFSIEAFF
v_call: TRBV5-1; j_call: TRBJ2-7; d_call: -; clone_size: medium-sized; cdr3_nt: TGCGCCAGCAGCTTGGGACAGGAGACCTACGAGCAGTACTTC; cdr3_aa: CASSLGQETYEQYF
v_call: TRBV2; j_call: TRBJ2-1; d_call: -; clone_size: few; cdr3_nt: TGTGCCAGCACACCGACTAGAGGGGGCCACTCCGAGCAGTTCTTC; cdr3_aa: CASTPTRGGHSEQFF
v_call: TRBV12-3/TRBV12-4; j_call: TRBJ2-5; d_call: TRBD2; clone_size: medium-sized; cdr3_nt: TGTGCCAGCGGTATCCGACTAGCGGGGGCCCGATTC; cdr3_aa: CASGIRLAGARF
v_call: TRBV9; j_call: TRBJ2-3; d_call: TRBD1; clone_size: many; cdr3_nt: TGTGCCAGCAGCCCACGGACAGGGGGCGTAGATACGCAGTATTTT; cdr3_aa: CASSPRTGGVDTQYF
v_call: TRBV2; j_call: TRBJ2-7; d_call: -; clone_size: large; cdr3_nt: TGTGCCAGCATTAGCCCGGGGCTCCACGAGCAGTACTTC; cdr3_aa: CASISPGLHEQYF
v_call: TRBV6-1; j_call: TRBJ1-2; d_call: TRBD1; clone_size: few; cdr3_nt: TGTGCCAGCAGCAAGTGGGACAGTAACTATGGCTACACCTTC; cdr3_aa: CASSKWDSNYGYTF
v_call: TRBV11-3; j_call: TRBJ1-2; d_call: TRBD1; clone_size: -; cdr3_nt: TGTGCCAGCAGCTTAACAGGGGGCCAGGGCTACACCTTC; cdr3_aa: CASSLTGGQGYTF
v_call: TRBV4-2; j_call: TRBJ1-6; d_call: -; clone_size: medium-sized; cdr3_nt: TGTGCCAGCAGCCAACCACCAGCAAATTCACCCCTCCACTTT; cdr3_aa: CASSQPPANSPLHF
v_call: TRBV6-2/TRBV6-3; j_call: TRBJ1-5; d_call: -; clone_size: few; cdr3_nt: TGTGCCAGCCTCCCCTCAGGGGAAAATCAGCCCCAGCATTTT; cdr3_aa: CASLPSGENQPQHF
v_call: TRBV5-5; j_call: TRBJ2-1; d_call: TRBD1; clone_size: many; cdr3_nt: TGTGCCAGCAGCTCCCGGGACAGGGACTACAATGAGCAGTTCTTC; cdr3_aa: CASSSRDRDYNEQFF
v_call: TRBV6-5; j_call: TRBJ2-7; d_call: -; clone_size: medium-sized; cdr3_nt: TGTGCCAGCAGTTACACAGCAGATTCCTACGAGCAGTACTTC; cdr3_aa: CASSYTADSYEQYF
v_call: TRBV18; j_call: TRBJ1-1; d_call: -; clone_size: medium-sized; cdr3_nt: TGTGCCAGCTCAGCTCAGGGCCTATCAAACACTGAAGCTTTCTTT; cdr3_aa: CASSAQGLSNTEAFF
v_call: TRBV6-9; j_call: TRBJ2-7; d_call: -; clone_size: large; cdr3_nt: TGTGCCAGCTGGGGCTACGAGCAGTACTTC; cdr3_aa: CASWGYEQYF
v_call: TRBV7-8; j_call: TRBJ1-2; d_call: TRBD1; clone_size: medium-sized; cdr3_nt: TGTGCCAGCAGCCCCCGGGGGACAGGGGGCGTAAGCTATGGCTACACCTTC; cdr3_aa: CASSPRGTGGVSYGYTF
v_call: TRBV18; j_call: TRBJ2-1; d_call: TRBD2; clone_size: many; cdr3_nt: TGTGCCAGCTCGCCTCTAGCGGGGGGACACAATGAGCAGTTCTTC; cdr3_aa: CASSPLAGGHNEQFF
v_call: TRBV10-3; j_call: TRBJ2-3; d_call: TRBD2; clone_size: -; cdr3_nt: TGTGCCATTGGGCTAGCGGGGGGTCCACCGTCCGATACGCAGTATTTT; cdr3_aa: CAIGLAGGPPSDTQYF
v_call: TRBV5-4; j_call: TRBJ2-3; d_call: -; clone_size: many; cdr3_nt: TGTGCCAGCAGCCGGGACTCCTTCACAGATACGCAGTATTTT; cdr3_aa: CASSRDSFTDTQYF
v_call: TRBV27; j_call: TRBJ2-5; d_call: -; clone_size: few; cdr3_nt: TGTGCCAGCAGACTAGAAGGAGGTGACGTCAAAGAGACCCAGTACTTC; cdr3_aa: CASRLEGGDVKETQYF
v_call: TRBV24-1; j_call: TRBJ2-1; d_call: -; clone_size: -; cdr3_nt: TGTGCCACCAGTGATAGTAGCGGTTCCTACAATGAGCAGTTCTTC; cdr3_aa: CATSDSSGSYNEQFF
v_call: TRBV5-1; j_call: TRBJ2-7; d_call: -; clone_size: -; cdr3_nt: TGCGCCAGCAGCTTGGCCACGGGGGCCATGGGGGAGCAGTACTTC; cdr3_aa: CASSLATGAMGEQYF
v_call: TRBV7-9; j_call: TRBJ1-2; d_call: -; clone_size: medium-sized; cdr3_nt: TGTGCCAGCAGCTTTTCGAGCTATGGCTACACCTTC; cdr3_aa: CASSFSSYGYTF
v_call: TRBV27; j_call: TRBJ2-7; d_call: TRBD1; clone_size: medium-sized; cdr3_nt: TGTGCCAGCAGTTTACGGCCCGGACAGGGAGTGGGCGAGCAGTACTTC; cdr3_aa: CASSLRPGQGVGEQYF
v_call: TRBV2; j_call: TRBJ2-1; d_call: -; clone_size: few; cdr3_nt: TGTGCCAGCACGGTGGGGAATGAGCAGTTCTTC; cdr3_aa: CASTVGNEQFF
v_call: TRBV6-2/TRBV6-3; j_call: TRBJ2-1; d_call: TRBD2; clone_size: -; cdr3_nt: TGTTCCAGCACACTACTAGCGGGGGACTCCAATGAGCAGTTCTTC; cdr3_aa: CSSTLLAGDSNEQFF
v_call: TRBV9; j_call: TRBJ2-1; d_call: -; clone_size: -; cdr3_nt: TGTGCCAGCAGCCCTGGGGGGCGGTCGAATGAGCAGTTCTTC; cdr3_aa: CASSPGGRSNEQFF
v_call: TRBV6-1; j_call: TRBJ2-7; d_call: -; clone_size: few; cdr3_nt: TGTGCCAGCAGGGGCGTTTCCTCCTACGAGCAGTACTTC; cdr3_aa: CASRGVSSYEQYF
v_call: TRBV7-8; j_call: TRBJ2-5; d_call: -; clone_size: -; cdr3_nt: TGTGCCAGCAGCTTTCGGGAGACCTATTACTTC; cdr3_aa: CASSFRETYYF
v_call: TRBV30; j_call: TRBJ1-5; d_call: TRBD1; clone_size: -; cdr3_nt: TGTGCCTGGGCATCGACAGGGGTTCAGCCCCAGCATTTT; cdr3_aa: CAWASTGVQPQHF
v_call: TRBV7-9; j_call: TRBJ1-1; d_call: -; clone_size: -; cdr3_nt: TGTGCCAGCAGCCCAGGACGGGGGATGAACACTGAAGCTTTCTTT; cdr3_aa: CASSPGRGMNTEAFF
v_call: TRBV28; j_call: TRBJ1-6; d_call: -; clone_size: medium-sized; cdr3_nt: TGTGCCAGCAGTATTCGTGGGGGGAGAGATTCACCCCTCCACTTT; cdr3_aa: CASSIRGGRDSPLHF
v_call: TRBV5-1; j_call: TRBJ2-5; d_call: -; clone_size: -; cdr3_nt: TGCGCCAGCAGCTTGGGGTCCGGGCCGCGGGAGACCCAGTACTTC; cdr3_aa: CASSLGSGPRETQYF